These 28 T cell receptor beta chains were sequenced from one sample in a study of T cell changes during pregnancy in multiple sclerosis. TCRdb keeps only in-frame clones here, not all; method: immunoSEQ multiplex PCR. The table lists more than 90,000 clones, around 92% of them singletons. The specimen was peripheral blood, collected after pregnancy. These receptor sequences come from a female donor with multiple sclerosis, enrolled in a pregnancy study.

The V gene is TRBV27, the J gene TRBJ1-6; 8 bases align to TRBD1. V was clipped by 6 bases and J by 0 bases; unmatched bases: 4. Germline-derived CDR1 and CDR2 are MNHEY and SMNVEV (reference sequence). The CDR3 is 16 residues long. CDR3 protein: CASSPRGRSYNSPLHF. The CDR3 DNA is TGTGCCAGCAGCCCCAGGGGGCGCTCCTATAATTCACCCCTCCACTTT.

The chain joins TRBV19 to TRBJ1-4, with TRBD1 matching over 7 bases. V was pared by 6 bases and J by 6 bases, with 4 bases of the junction left unmatched. This CDR3 region has 13 residues. CDR1 LNHDA and CDR2 SQIVND come from the germline V gene (reference sequence). The CDR3 spells CASRGGWYEKLFF. The CDR3 DNA is TGTGCCAGTAGAGGGGGCTGGTATGAAAAACTGTTTTTT.

The V gene is TRBV6-1, the J gene TRBJ2-1; TRBD2 might be the D (6 bases). The germline V gene has CDR1 MNHNS and CDR2 SASEGT. This CDR3 has 15 amino acids. The V and J ends lost 6 bases and 9 bases respectively, with 21 bases between them. CDR3 bases: TGTGCCAGCAGAAGGACTAATCGGGTCCTCACTGAGCAGTTCTTC. This translates into CASRRTNRVLTEQFF.

This sequence joins TRBV7-9 and TRBJ1-4; D is unresolved. Germline V gives CDR1 SEHNR, CDR2 FQNEAQ (reference sequence). The CDR3 is 13 residues long. V lost 2 bases, J lost 8 bases, and 9 bases lay in between. The CDR3 here is CASSLFEEEKLFF. Here the CDR3 DNA reads TGTGCCAGCAGCTTATTCGAGGAAGAAAAACTGTTTTTT.

Only one count was recorded for this clone. The V and J genes are TRBV7-9 and TRBJ1-4; weak D call: TRBD1 (6 bases). CDR1 and CDR2 (germline): SEHNR, FQNEAQ (reference sequence). The CDR3 totals 16 residues. V was clipped by 4 bases and J by 5 bases, with 17 bases between them. CDR3 DNA: TGTGCCAGCAGCTCCCGAGGGCGGCAGGGGAATGAAAAACTGTTTTTT. Encoded protein: CASSSRGRQGNEKLFF. Together with reference TRBV7-9 and TRBJ1-4, the CDR3 gives the full variable domain: DTGVSQNPRHKITKRGQNVTFRCDPISEHNRLYWYRQTLGQGPEFLTYFQNEAQLEKSRLLSDRFSAERPKGSFSTLEIQRTEQGDSAMYLCASSSRGRQGNEKLFFGSGTQLSVL.

The chain employs TRBV30 and TRBJ1-4; TRBD1 matches at 9 bases. This CDR3 is 13 amino acids long. Germline V gene lookup returns CDR1 GTSNPN and CDR2 SVGIG (reference sequence). V shed 3 bases and J 8 bases; nucleotides not matched to a gene: 4. The CDR3 DNA sequence: TGTGCCTGGAGCGGGACAGGGTACGAAAAACTGTTTTTT. Encoded protein: CAWSGTGYEKLFF.

CDR3 DNA: TGTGCCAGCAGCTTAGTTTGGCAGGGGCGAATTCCTAGAAAGCAGTACTTC. Amino acids: CASSLVWQGRIPRKQYF. This sequence joins TRBV7-9 and TRBJ2-7, with a weak D call TRBD1 (6 bases). The CDR3 loop spans 17 amino acids. CDR1 is SEHNR, CDR2 FQNEAQ, per germline (reference sequence). V lost 1 base and J lost 8, with 24 bases in between.

The rearrangement joins TRBV5-1 to TRBJ2-7; D might be TRBD1 (6 bases). Germline values: CDR1 SGHRS, CDR2 YFSETQ. The CDR3 totals 15 residues. Trimming removed 3 bases at V and 3 bases at J, with 16 bases between. CDR3 region: CASSSDRTLDYEQYF. Here the CDR3 DNA reads TGCGCCAGCAGCTCGGACAGAACTCTAGACTACGAGCAGTACTTC.

The chain is built from TRBV18 and TRBJ2-7; 10 bases agree with TRBD1. V was clipped by 5 bases and J by 0 bases; unmatched bases: 7. Germline lookup yields CDR1 KGHSH and CDR2 LQKENI. This CDR3 region has 16 residues. This chain's CDR3 is CASSTGTGVGSYEQYF. In DNA, the CDR3 is TGTGCCAGCTCAACCGGGACAGGGGTGGGCTCCTACGAGCAGTACTTC.

The V and J genes are TRBV7-2 and TRBJ2-5; tentatively, D is TRBD1 (6 bases). There are 14 residues in the CDR3. Germline values: CDR1 SGHTA, CDR2 FQGNSA. The V gene lost 5 bases and the J gene lost 3 bases, with 13 bases spanning the gap. The CDR3 nucleotides read TGTGCCAGCAGCAGCGGACAGATTAAAGAGACCCAGTACTTC. Translated: CASSSGQIKETQYF.

The chain has TRBV6-6 and TRBJ2-3, with D unclear. This CDR3 is built from 14 residues. The V end lost 8 bases, the J end lost 1 base, and 13 bases lay between the germline ends. Germline V gene lookup returns CDR1 MNHNY and CDR2 SVGAGI (reference sequence). The CDR3 region is CASALGGGTDTQYF. Here the CDR3 DNA reads TGTGCCAGCGCTCTTGGCGGCGGCACAGATACGCAGTATTTT.

The V call is TRBV9, the J call TRBJ1-6; 7 nucleotides line up with TRBD1. V was pared by 3 bases and J by 9 bases, with 6 bases of the junction left unmatched. The CDR3 sequence is 14 residues long. Germline V lookup: CDR1 SGDLS, CDR2 YYNGEE. In DNA, the CDR3 is TGTGCCAGCAGCGCTACAGGGGAAATTTCACCCCTCCACTTT. It codes for CASSATGEISPLHF.

The chain couples TRBV6-1 to TRBJ2-7; 8 bases line up with TRBD1. Trimming cost V 10 bases and J 6 bases; bases outside gene matches: 17. Germline values: CDR1 MNHNS, CDR2 SASEGT. This CDR3 has 15 residues. The CDR3 DNA sequence: TGTGCCAACCGGGCAAGCGGAGGGACAGGAGGCGAGCAGTACTTC. Translating gives CANRASGGTGGEQYF.

As DNA, the CDR3 is TGTGCCAGCAAATCCAGGGGACAGGGGACGGATCCCCAGCATTTT. It encodes CASKSRGQGTDPQHF. The J gene is TRBJ1-5, the V gene TRBV6-1; 10 positions agree with TRBD1. After removal of 7 bases from V and 10 bases from J, the junction contained 13 bases not matched to a gene. From germline, CDR1 is MNHNS and CDR2 SASEGT. This CDR3 region has 15 residues.

This chain connects TRBV7-8 to TRBJ2-6; 7 bases are a match to TRBD1. The ends lost 5 bases at V and 0 bases at J; junction bases unmatched: 7. Germline V lookup: CDR1 SGHVS, CDR2 FQNEAQ. The CDR3 loop spans 17 amino acids. The CDR3, as DNA: TGTGCCAGCAGCCTCGGACAGGCTGTCTCTGGGGCCAACGTCCTGACTTTC. This encodes CASSLGQAVSGANVLTF.

This chain joins TRBV7-3 and TRBJ2-1; 12 bases fit TRBD2. V was pared by 5 bases and J by 6 bases, with 5 bases of the junction left unmatched. From germline, CDR1 is SGHTA and CDR2 FQGTGA. This CDR3 has 15 residues. The CDR3 DNA is TGTGCCAGCAGCGATGGACTAGCGGGGTTCAATGAGCAGTTCTTC. Residues: CASSDGLAGFNEQFF.

This chain uses TRBV5-6 with TRBJ1-5; D might be TRBD1 (6 bases). Deletions cut 2 bases from V and 7 bases from J, with 16 bases between. Germline CDR1 SGHDT, CDR2 YYEEEE. The CDR3 has 15 residues. The CDR3 coding sequence is TGTGCCAGCAGCTTTAACACAGGGCCAGAGCAGCCCCAGCATTTT. Protein: CASSFNTGPEQPQHF.

This clone was counted a single time. V is TRBV19 and J is TRBJ2-5; D perhaps matches TRBD1 (5 bases). Germline values: CDR1 LNHDA, CDR2 SQIVND (reference sequence). The germline V and J ends were trimmed by 10 bases and 5 bases, with 17 bases remaining between them. CDR3 length: 13 residues. CDR3 region: CATSKGSWETQYF. The DNA of the CDR3 is TGTGCCACTTCAAAGGGGTCGTGGGAGACCCAGTACTTC.

The V gene is TRBV5-6, the J gene TRBJ1-1; D perhaps matches TRBD1 (5 bases). The CDR3 has 14 amino acids. The V end lost 0 bases, the J end lost 1 base, and 7 bases lay between the germline ends. The V gene's germline CDR1 is SGHDT and CDR2 YYEEEE. The CDR3 DNA is TGTGCCAGCAGCTTGGTTCAGGGGAACACTGAAGCTTTCTTT. Protein product: CASSLVQGNTEAFF. Variable domain in full (rest from reference TRBV5-6 and TRBJ1-1): DAGVTQSPTHLIKTRGQQVTLRCSPKSGHDTVSWYQQALGQGPQFIFQYYEEEERQRGNFPDRFSGHQFPNYSSELNVNALLLGDSALYLCASSLVQGNTEAFFGQGTRLTVV.

The chain combines TRBV7-8 with TRBJ2-7; the match to TRBD2 covers 9 bases. In germline, CDR1 is SGHVS, CDR2 FQNEAQ. The V gene end was trimmed by 4 bases and the J gene end by 3 bases; junction bases not matched to a gene: 7. The CDR3 totals 15 residues. The CDR3 DNA reads TGTGCCAGCAGCTCCCAGACTAGCGGAGACTACGAGCAGTACTTC. Translated: CASSSQTSGDYEQYF.

The chain couples TRBV7-6 to TRBJ2-7; D is possibly TRBD1 (5 bases). CDR3 length: 14 amino acids. V was shortened by 5 bases and J by 6 bases, with 17 bases between the two germline ends. From germline, CDR1 is SGHVS and CDR2 FNYEAQ. For the CDR3, the DNA is TGTGCCAGCAGCCTCCAAGGTGTAGGGGCCGAGCAGTACTTC. It is translated as CASSLQGVGAEQYF.

The chain uses TRBV4-1 and TRBJ2-3; 7 bases map to TRBD2. Trimming removed 4 bases from V and 3 bases from J; junction bases left unmatched: 10. The germline V gene encodes CDR1 MGHRA and CDR2 YSYEKL. The CDR3 contains 16 residues. CDR3 amino acids: CASSPGGKGGTDTQYF. The CDR3 DNA follows: TGCGCCAGCAGCCCCGGGGGAAAGGGAGGGACAGATACGCAGTATTTT.

The chain couples TRBV6-6 to TRBJ1-3; the D gene is possibly TRBD1 (5 bases). The CDR3 is 16 amino acids. Between the trimmed V and J ends, which lost 6 bases and 4 bases, there was a span of 19 bases. Germline CDR1 and CDR2: MNHNY and SVGAGI (reference sequence). CDR3 DNA: TGTGCCAGCAGACCGGGGTTGTGGGACTGGGGAAACACCATATATTTT. This codes for CASRPGLWDWGNTIYF.

The rearrangement links TRBV5-4 to TRBJ2-1; TRBD2 is a possible D gene (6 bases). The germline V and J ends were trimmed by 5 bases and 10 bases, with 10 bases remaining between them. The CDR3 is 11 residues long. The germline CDR1 and CDR2 sequences are SGHNT and YYREEE (reference sequence). In nucleotides, the CDR3 is TGTGCCAGCAGTGGAGGGGTCGAGCAGTTCTTC. Its protein is CASSGGVEQFF.

V and J are TRBV30 and TRBJ2-3; D is perhaps TRBD1 (5 bases). The V gene's germline CDR1 is GTSNPN and CDR2 SVGIG (reference sequence). CDR3 length: 12 amino acids. With 7 bases removed from V and 4 bases from J, the gap between germline ends came to 12 bases. CDR3 sequence reads: CASDKGADTQYF. CDR3 nucleotide sequence: TGTGCCTCGGACAAAGGCGCAGATACGCAGTATTTT.

The rearrangement uses TRBV10-1 and TRBJ2-5; tentative D call: TRBD2 (5 bases). The germline CDR1 and CDR2 sequences are WNHNN and SYGVQD (reference sequence). The CDR3 contains 14 residues. V lost 4 bases, J lost 5 bases, and 14 bases lay in between. CDR3 coding DNA: TGCGCCAGCAGTGTCAGCGGTACGCGGGAGACCCAGTACTTC. This gives the protein CASSVSGTRETQYF.

This chain connects TRBV12-5 to TRBJ2-3, with 7 bases identical to TRBD1. The CDR3 contains 15 residues. The trim removed 3 bases at V and 0 bases at J, leaving 3 bases unmatched. Germline V CDR1 and CDR2: LGHNT, FRNRAP. The CDR3 nucleotides are TGTGCTAGTGGTTTACAGGGGCGAAGCACAGATACGCAGTATTTT. It yields the protein CASGLQGRSTDTQYF.

The chain couples TRBV7-2 to TRBJ2-5, with TRBD2 matching 8 bases. This CDR3 contains 17 residues. Looked up from germline, CDR1 is SGHTA and CDR2 is FQGNSA. V lost 2 bases and J lost 4; bases outside the gene matches: 12. In DNA form, the CDR3 reads TGTGCCAGCAGCTTATTGTGGGTTAGCGGGGAGGGAGAGACCCAGTACTTC. Amino acids: CASSLLWVSGEGETQYF. Based on the CDR3 plus reference TRBV7-2 and TRBJ2-5, the full variable domain is GAGVSQSPSNKVTEKGKDVELRCDPISGHTALYWYRQSLGQGLEFLIYFQGNSAPDKSGLPSDRFSAERTGGSVSTLTIQRTQQEDSAVYLCASSLLWVSGEGETQYFGPGTRLLVL.